The TCR beta chain under discussion was sequenced for a study of cytomegalovirus exposure and HLA in healthy donors. Regarding the study as a whole: One cluster of highly shared sequence variants probably arose as a sequencing artifact. For TCR beta chains, V- and J-gene trimming was later linked to a missense DCLRE1C variant. There were about 160 TCR beta chains listed as cytomegalovirus-associated.

PCR involved 60 Vbeta and 13 Jbeta primers. TCRdb's table, derived via immunoSEQ multiplex PCR, lists solely in-frame clones and lacks some. The sample lists around 200,000 clones, around 75% occurring once. Remarks on this clone: Antigen: not known.

Sequences were obtained from PBMCs. The receptor was isolated from a male donor in good health and CMV-seronegative.

The CDR3 bases are TGTGCCAGTAGTATGCAAGCGGGATCCTACAATGAGCAGTTCTTC. Its protein is CASSMQAGSYNEQFF. The chain uses TRBV19 and TRBJ2-1, with TRBD2 identical over 7 bases. The V gene end was trimmed by 3 bases and the J gene end by 1 base; junction bases not matched to a gene: 3. CDR1 and CDR2 (germline): LNHDA, SQIVND (reference sequence). The CDR3 is 15 residues long.